These 27 T cell receptor beta chains originate from one sample sequenced in a study of blood T cell repertoires in COVID-19. TCRdb's copy holds only in-frame clones and misses some; the assay was immunoSEQ multiplex PCR. The repertoire includes fewer than 300,000 clones, around nine tenths of them detected once, and 0.99% sits in the top ten. The sample taken for sequencing was peripheral blood. The receptors derive from a woman aged 40 to 50 who had recovered from COVID-19.

The rearrangement uses TRBV5-8 and TRBJ2-3; the D is unclear. Germline CDR1 SGHTS, CDR2 YDEGEE. V was pared by 6 bases and J by 1 base, with 12 bases between. The length of the CDR3 is 14 residues. The CDR3 reads CASTRGWGTDTQYF. The CDR3 DNA follows: TGTGCCAGCACCCGAGGCTGGGGCACAGATACGCAGTATTTT.

This clone has a single count. The chain carries TRBV4-1 and TRBJ2-5; TRBD2 matches 10 bases. With 0 bases clipped from V and 2 bases from J, the junction kept 6 bases outside the gene matches. The germline CDR1 and CDR2 sequences are MGHRA and YSYEKL. The CDR3 runs to 17 residues. The CDR3 region is CASSQDRVAGGQETQYF. CDR3 bases: TGCGCCAGCAGCCAAGATAGGGTAGCGGGAGGACAAGAGACCCAGTACTTC.

This chain's CDR3 is CASSPGTWNEQFF. CDR3 sequence (DNA): TGTGCCAGTAGCCCCGGGACTTGGAATGAGCAGTTCTTC. The chain couples TRBV19 to TRBJ2-1, with D possibly matching TRBD2 (6 bases). The CDR3 sequence is 13 residues long. V lost 6 bases and J 7 bases, leaving 13 bases between the germline ends. The germline gives CDR1 LNHDA, CDR2 SQIVND (reference sequence).

V and J are TRBV5-4 and TRBJ1-2; D unresolved. V gave up 4 bases and J gave up 1 base, with 11 bases separating them. The CDR3 covers 14 residues. The germline V gene has CDR1 SGHNT and CDR2 YYREEE (reference sequence). The CDR3 spells CASSPPEVNYGYTF. The CDR3 region has the DNA TGTGCCAGCAGCCCGCCAGAGGTTAACTATGGCTACACCTTC. Looking up the rest from reference TRBV5-4 and TRBJ1-2 gives the full variable domain: ETGVTQSPTHLIKTRGQQVTLRCSSQSGHNTVSWYQQALGQGPQFIFQYYREEENGRGNFPPRFSGLQFPNYSSELNVNALELDDSALYLCASSPPEVNYGYTFGSGTRLTVV.

The V call is TRBV4-3, the J call TRBJ2-3; 9 bases line up with TRBD2. The CDR3 sequence is 17 residues long. V trimming: 1 base; J trimming: 4 bases; junction bases outside the gene matches: 9. Per the germline V gene, CDR1 is LGHNA and CDR2 is YSLEER. DNA for the CDR3: TGCGCCAGCAGCCAAGGTCTGGCGGGAGGGGGGGCAGATACGCAGTATTTT. It is translated as CASSQGLAGGGADTQYF.

This chain connects TRBV7-2 to TRBJ1-2; a possible D gene is TRBD1 (5 bases). The germline V and J ends were trimmed by 1 base and 0 bases, with 15 bases remaining between them. The CDR3 loop spans 17 amino acids. Per germline, CDR1 SGHTA and CDR2 FQGNSA. CDR3 protein: CASSLGPTTGPNYGYTF. The CDR3 DNA is TGTGCCAGCAGCTTAGGCCCCACCACAGGACCTAACTATGGCTACACCTTC.

V gene TRBV21-1 combines with J gene TRBJ1-1; TRBD1 is the table's D call and was not checked against the DNA. TRBV21-1 is a pseudogene segment. This CDR3 has 17 residues. The CDR3 coding sequence is TGTGCCAGCAGCAAACGTGTCCCCGGCACAGGTGGGACTGAAGCTTTCTTT. It codes for CASSKRVPGTGGTEAFF.

The rearrangement uses TRBV10-3 and TRBJ2-7; TRBD2 aligns across 12 bases. Germline lookup yields CDR1 ENHRY and CDR2 SYGVKD. J was trimmed by 2 bases and V by 8 bases; bases with no gene match: 10. The CDR3 runs to 16 residues. In DNA form, the CDR3 reads TGTGCCATCGCCTCGGGACTAGCGGGCTCAACCTACGAGCAGTACTTC. Translation: CAIASGLAGSTYEQYF.

V and J are TRBV5-1 and TRBJ1-2, with 7 bases lining up with TRBD1. The CDR3 spans 14 residues. Germline values: CDR1 SGHRS, CDR2 YFSETQ. Trimming cost V 0 bases and J 8 bases; bases outside gene matches: 7. CDR3 amino acids: CASSLARGSEGYTF. Here the CDR3 DNA reads TGCGCCAGCAGCTTGGCCAGGGGGTCTGAAGGCTACACCTTC. Drawing the rest from reference TRBV5-1 and TRBJ1-2, the complete variable domain is KAGVTQTPRYLIKTRGQQVTLSCSPISGHRSVSWYQQTPGQGLQFLFEYFSETQRNKGNFPGRFSGRQFSNSRSEMNVSTLELGDSALYLCASSLARGSEGYTFGSGTRLTVV.

This chain links TRBV30 with TRBJ2-7; D is possibly TRBD1 (6 bases). Trimming took off 2 bases at V and 2 bases at J, with 10 bases between the two ends. CDR3 length: 13 amino acids. Germline V gives CDR1 GTSNPN, CDR2 SVGIG (reference sequence). The CDR3 DNA reads as TGTGCCTGGAGTAGGACAGTGGCCTACGAGCAGTACTTC. This sequence encodes CAWSRTVAYEQYF.

This clone was detected once. This sequence joins TRBV7-2 and TRBJ1-2; D remains ambiguous. Germline values: CDR1 SGHTA, CDR2 FQGNSA. Trimming pared 1 base from V and 0 bases from J, leaving 9 bases between. This CDR3 has 15 residues. This CDR3 is CASSLGAAANYGYTF. The CDR3 bases are TGTGCCAGCAGCTTAGGGGCAGCAGCTAACTATGGCTACACCTTC.

The rearrangement links TRBV9 to TRBJ2-7, with TRBD2 matching 8 bases. CDR1 and CDR2 (germline): SGDLS, YYNGEE. The CDR3 totals 17 residues. V lost 0 bases to trimming and J lost 0 bases; unmatched junction nucleotides: 8. The CDR3 region is CASSVGSGRAASYEQYF. CDR3 coding DNA: TGTGCCAGCAGCGTAGGGTCCGGGAGGGCTGCCTCCTACGAGCAGTACTTC.

The chain carries TRBV6-2 or TRBV6-3 and TRBJ2-1; 10 positions match TRBD2. Trimming at V came to 4 bases and at J to 9 bases, leaving 9 bases not matched to a gene. CDR1 is MNHEY and CDR2 is SVGEGT in the germline V gene. The CDR3 contains 15 residues. Here the CDR3 reads CASSWSGRAGAEQFF. DNA for the CDR3: TGTGCCAGCAGTTGGAGCGGGAGGGCCGGGGCTGAGCAGTTCTTC.

CDR3 sequence (DNA): TGCAGCGCCGGCCGGGGAACCTATGGCTACACCTTC. Its protein is CSAGRGTYGYTF. The chain has TRBV29-1 and TRBJ1-2, with no clear D. This CDR3 contains 12 residues. Trimming stripped 7 bases from V and 4 bases from J, with 13 bases between. The germline gives CDR1 SQVTM, CDR2 ANQGSEA. Complete variable domain (other parts from reference TRBV29-1 and TRBJ1-2): SAVISQKPSRDICQRGTSLTIQCQVDSQVTMMFWYRQQPGQSLTLIATANQGSEATYESGFVIDKFPISRPNLTFSTLTVSNMSPEDSSIYLCSAGRGTYGYTFGSGTRLTVV.

This chain connects TRBV19 to TRBJ1-3, with TRBD1 as a possible D gene (5 bases). The V and J ends lost 6 bases and 0 bases respectively, with 12 bases between them. Germline V CDR1 and CDR2: LNHDA, SQIVND (reference sequence). The CDR3 extends over 15 amino acids. CDR3 residues: CASRPGGISGNTIYF. The CDR3 DNA follows: TGTGCCAGTAGACCGGGGGGGATCTCTGGAAACACCATATATTTT. Together with reference TRBV19 and TRBJ1-3, the CDR3 gives the full variable domain: DGGITQSPKYLFRKEGQNVTLSCEQNLNHDAMYWYRQDPGQGLRLIYYSQIVNDFQKGDIAEGYSVSREKKESFPLTVTSAQKNPTAFYLCASRPGGISGNTIYFGEGSWLTVV.

This clone was counted a few times. The chain joins TRBV7-9 to TRBJ1-2; TRBD1 matches at 8 bases. The CDR3 covers 12 residues. Germline V lookup: CDR1 SEHNR, CDR2 FQNEAQ (reference sequence). V shed 5 bases, J shed 6 bases, and the junction held 2 bases outside the gene matches. CDR3 residues: CASSQGANGYTF. In DNA form, the CDR3 reads TGTGCCAGCAGCCAGGGGGCTAATGGCTACACCTTC.

In regard to this clone: Other DNA sequences in this specimen translate into the identical CDR3. The chain carries TRBV7-2 and TRBJ1-2; 7 bases align to TRBD1. There are 18 residues in the CDR3. V was pared by 1 base and J by 9 bases, with 20 bases of the junction left unmatched. Germline CDR1 reads SGHTA; CDR2 reads FQGNSA. CDR3 region: CASSLGIPSRDRGLRYTF. In DNA form, the CDR3 reads TGTGCCAGCAGCTTAGGGATTCCCTCCAGGGACAGAGGTTTACGCTACACCTTC.

This clone was seen just once. The rearrangement joins TRBV30 to TRBJ2-1; 15 nucleotides line up with TRBD2. Germline V gene lookup returns CDR1 GTSNPN and CDR2 SVGIG (reference sequence). The V segment lost 5 bases and the J segment 5 bases; nucleotides outside the gene matches: 4. The CDR3 covers 15 residues. DNA of the CDR3: TGTGCCTGGGGGACTAGCGGGAGGCGTAACAATGAGCAGTTCTTC. Translation: CAWGTSGRRNNEQFF.

CDR3 bases: TGTGCCAGCAGCTCCCCGGGACAGGGGAGGGATACGCAGTATTTT. It specifies CASSSPGQGRDTQYF. The rearrangement uses TRBV7-2 and TRBJ2-3; 10 nucleotides align to TRBD1. The CDR3 spans 15 residues. Germline values: CDR1 SGHTA, CDR2 FQGNSA. V lost 4 bases to trimming and J lost 6 bases; unmatched junction nucleotides: 7.

V is TRBV27 and J is TRBJ1-2, with 7 bases identical to TRBD1. Germline V gene data show CDR1 as MNHEY and CDR2 as SMNVEV (reference sequence). Trimming cost V 8 bases and J 8 bases; bases outside gene matches: 11. The CDR3 has 13 amino acids. DNA for the CDR3: TGTGCCAGCCGGGACAGTCTCCCGTGGGGCTACACCTTC. Protein: CASRDSLPWGYTF.

A single count supports this clone. This chain links TRBV7-3 with TRBJ2-5; D is perhaps TRBD2 (5 bases). V dropped 5 bases and J dropped 5 bases, with 15 bases sitting between them. The CDR3 length is 14 residues. Germline loops: CDR1 SGHTA, CDR2 FQGTGA. This CDR3 reads CASSPPGPGETQYF. The CDR3 coding sequence is TGTGCCAGCAGCCCGCCGGGCCCGGGGGAGACCCAGTACTTC.

This clone was counted a few times. The V gene is TRBV4-1, the J gene TRBJ1-2; D is perhaps TRBD1 (5 bases). Between the trimmed V and J ends, which lost 0 bases and 4 bases, there was a span of 18 bases. Germline CDR1 is MGHRA and CDR2 is YSYEKL. The CDR3 spans 17 residues. For the CDR3, the DNA is TGCGCCAGCAGCCAAGAGGTACACCAGGGCAGGGCCTATGGCTACACCTTC. Translating it yields CASSQEVHQGRAYGYTF.

The chain carries TRBV2 and TRBJ1-4, with TRBD1 matching over 10 bases. This CDR3 contains 15 residues. Germline V CDR1 and CDR2: SNHLY, FYNNEI. With V trimmed by 6 bases and J by 5 bases, 6 bases remained unmatched. Here the CDR3 DNA reads TGTGCCAGCAGGCAAGGACAGGGGGGGAATGAAAAACTGTTTTTT. It yields the protein CASRQGQGGNEKLFF.

The chain employs TRBV7-2 and TRBJ1-5; TRBD1 is a possible D gene (5 bases). This CDR3 spans 17 amino acids. Deletions cut 6 bases from V and 0 bases from J, with 18 bases between. Germline CDR1 is SGHTA and CDR2 is FQGNSA. This chain's CDR3 is CASSRGGPRDSNQPQHF. The CDR3, as DNA: TGTGCCAGCAGTAGGGGAGGGCCCCGAGATAGCAATCAGCCCCAGCATTTT. The variable domain in full, with the rest retrieved from reference TRBV7-2 and TRBJ1-5, is GAGVSQSPSNKVTEKGKDVELRCDPISGHTALYWYRQSLGQGLEFLIYFQGNSAPDKSGLPSDRFSAERTGGSVSTLTIQRTQQEDSAVYLCASSRGGPRDSNQPQHFGDGTRLSIL.

The chain employs TRBV19 and TRBJ2-1, with a tentative D call TRBD2 (5 bases). Germline CDR1 is LNHDA and CDR2 is SQIVND (reference sequence). V lost 4 bases, J lost 2 bases, and 12 bases lay in between. CDR3 length: 15 residues. CDR3 coding DNA: TGTGCCAGTAGTACCCCGGCCGGGACCTACAATGAGCAGTTCTTC. Protein product: CASSTPAGTYNEQFF.

The chain is built from TRBV7-2 and TRBJ2-3; the D is unclear. The ends were cut back, 3 bases at V and 6 bases at J, with 7 bases in the middle. The germline CDR1 and CDR2 sequences are SGHTA and FQGNSA. This CDR3 is 12 amino acids long. Written as DNA, the CDR3 is TGTGCCAGCAGCTTTCGGGTTGATACGCAGTATTTT. Translated: CASSFRVDTQYF.

This clone occurred once. The chain uses TRBV12-3 or TRBV12-4 and TRBJ1-3; D is unclear. There are 12 residues in the CDR3. V lost 0 bases, J lost 8 bases, and 5 bases lay in between. CDR3 sequence reads: CASSLARDTIYF. CDR3 nucleotide sequence: TGTGCCAGCAGTTTAGCGAGGGACACCATATATTTT.